This T cell receptor beta chain is from a study of cytomegalovirus exposure and HLA in healthy donors (dated by TCRdb to between 2016 and 2019). A note on the overall study: An earlier analysis of some 550 of the donors reported about 250 Gb of sequence data and roughly 110 million unique TCR beta sequences from 150 million to 200 million T cells. About 330 gigabases of sequencing data and around 90 million unique TCR sequences made up an early release that covered 640 HLA-typed donors. Of the roughly 400 genotyped donors, approximately 82% fell in the genetic ancestry cluster associated with self-reported Caucasian donors. The study aimed to test whether signatures of past pathogen exposure could be identified by cataloging public T cell receptors. The study profiled the T cell repertoires of 500 to 800 subjects by immunosequencing and related them to cytomegalovirus serostatus. Along with the roughly 670-subject first cohort, a separate validation cohort of around 120 different subjects was used. To predict cytomegalovirus infection status, the study combined high-throughput TCR immunosequencing, statistical association of individual TCRs with disease status, and machine learning. A later analysis re-analyzed previously published TCR beta repertoires from 666 donors and added high-resolution HLA genotyping to study TCR occurrence patterns. Rather than drawing on any new phenotypic data, the later analysis identified candidate immune exposures from TCR beta sequences and the way those sequences occurred across donors. An earlier analysis of several hundred of the donors applied high-throughput TCR beta sequencing to assess whether each TCR beta V gene segment acted as functional or pseudogenic. Alongside the repertoire data, information on donor age, sex, ethnicity and CMV serostatus was compiled. A later genetic analysis used genome-wide SNP genotypes for about 60% of the roughly 670 donors, treating that subset as a discovery cohort. All discovery cohort repertoires had been generated using a single sequencing platform. HLA typing included class I and class II loci at four-digit resolution. Typing coverage differed by locus: A, B, C, DRB1 and DQB1 were typed in roughly 629-630 donors, DQA1 in roughly 500, DPA1 in over 600, and DPB1 in 450 to 490. Several DR-DQ haplotypes were handled as single units for association and clustering, since linkage in the cohort was strong. Among some 400 genotyped donors of the cohort, an average of about 240,000 unique TCR beta nucleotide sequences were sequenced per donor, roughly a sixth of them non-productive.

In total, roughly 710 healthy bone marrow donors made up the cohort. At the time of sampling, all cohort members were nominally healthy, though unrecorded immune exposures were likely present. The donor was CMV seronegative and belonged to the group of 352 seronegative cohort members. Each donor provided a peripheral blood sample, and peripheral blood mononuclear cells were used for TCR beta sequencing. Genomic DNA extraction from the blood cell samples was performed with the Qiagen DNeasy Blood Extraction Kit. Taken from the germline V gene, the CDR1 and CDR2 loops are MNHEY and SVGAGI. Trimming takes 2 bases off V and 5 bases off J; junction bases not matched to a gene: 6. Inclusive of the bounding cysteine and phenylalanine, the CDR3 is 16 residues long. CDR3 DNA is the only sequence kept; it has 48 bases, read in frame from the first base. Overall results and qualifications from the work: According to a later genetic analysis, donors in an Asian-associated ancestry cluster had fewer N-insertions in productive TCRs than the approximately 700-donor mean. A group of highly shared sequence variants was considered likely to be a technical artifact of the sequencing pipeline. A total of 150 or so TCR beta chains were listed by the study as associated with cytomegalovirus. The earlier analysis of approximately 590 of the donors excluded approximately 15 rarely observed V segments, including chromosome 9 orphons, because counts were too low. Linkage disequilibrium might explain the correlated functional status among segregating V segments, but an unknown experimental factor could not be ruled out. Because some donors lacked HLA typing at each locus, the association tests relied only on the typed subset. The classifier was reported to diagnose cytomegalovirus status with high specificity and sensitivity in both the original and validation cohorts. In a later analysis, HLA-associated TCR beta chains showed more clonal expansion and lower generation probabilities than non-associated chains that were equally common. When HLA alleles, especially DR and DQ, strongly co-occurred, attributing TCR associations to individual alleles was difficult. In an earlier analysis of some 540 of the donors, most TCR beta V segments appeared in productive rearrangements about 90% or about 30% of the time, broadly matching IMGT annotations. A later analysis associated about 18,000 TCR beta sequences with specific HLA alleles at a false discovery rate of 0.05. The 87-base-pair reads could not distinguish some IMGT-functional V segments, including TRBV6-2 and TRBV6-3, so those segments were excluded. The cohort was sequenced for TCR beta chains only, and without alpha or paired-chain data the features that could be detected were limited. Most CMV-associated TCR beta chains appeared to be HLA-restricted in a later analysis, and the HLA associations seemed to be driven largely by CMV exposure. A later genetic analysis associated a missense DCLRE1C variant with V-gene and J-gene trimming of TCR beta chains, and an independent cohort replicated the association. The authors suggested that the approach could potentially be extended to other disease states and immunological phenotypes. According to a later analysis, parvovirus B19, influenza, CMV and Epstein-Barr virus appeared linked to several top co-occurrence clusters. For the cohort, immune exposure information was limited to CMV serostatus. The presence/absence analyses assumed that sequencing depth was roughly uniform across donors, and that assumption may not be true. In vitro tests confirmed that a few of the cytomegalovirus-associated TCR beta chains recognize cytomegalovirus antigens. A further reported finding was that TCR beta sequences accurately predicted the HLA-A and HLA-B alleles for most subjects in the first cohort. Across donors, most TCR sequences were observed very rarely, whereas some public TCRs were present in many individuals. In a later analysis, the rate of TCR association differed among HLA loci, with DRB1 alleles having the most associated TCRs and HLA-C alleles having the fewest.

This clone was found a few times. The antigen it recognizes is unknown. Within one base of it there is no much larger clone, and no base qualities were kept. To prepare the library, the immunoSEQ multiplex PCR assay was applied. For the multiplex PCR, a mixture combining 60 forward primers for TCR Vbeta segments and 13 reverse primers for TCR Jbeta segments was used. The CDR3 region of rearranged TCR beta genes was amplified from genomic DNA by a multiplex PCR assay. Amplified TCR beta libraries were sequenced as 87-base-pair reads on the Illumina HiSeq System. Turning to the authors' computational methods: Across the 600 to 700 repertoires, a later analysis counted approximately 83 million unique TCR beta chains, around 11 million of which were shared by at least two donors. Raw reads were error-corrected and collapsed into unique sequences by a nearest-neighbor algorithm in which closely related sequences were merged to remove PCR and sequencing errors. Alignment of CDR3 sequences to IMGT reference sequences was used to assign V, D and J gene segments. For a sequence to be retained, a match of at least six nucleotides to both a V gene segment and a J gene segment was required. A rearrangement counted as productive if the CDR3 had no stop codons and remained in frame with V and J, and every other rearrangement counted as non-productive. Following IMGT convention, CDR3 was defined as the stretch from the second conserved V-encoded cysteine to the conserved J-encoded phenylalanine. The earlier analysis of 450 to 750 of the donors excluded any sequence lacking an unambiguous match to a single V gene segment. An earlier analysis of 500 to 700 of the donors classified V segments as functional when productive rearrangements were above 56.7% and as segregating when the standard deviation between donors was above 5%. To diagnose cytomegalovirus status from the catalog of TCR beta chain sequences, a statistical classification framework was built. In a later analysis, TCR nucleotide sequences were compared against IMGT/GENE-DB human TR gene sequences so that V and J genes could be assigned. The TCRdist pipeline was used in a later analysis to assign CDR3 sequences and most-parsimonious VDJ recombination scenarios. A later analysis defined each TCR beta chain by its CDR3 amino acid sequence plus V-gene family, and excluded reads lacking a unique V-gene family. A later analysis removed 550 to 650 highly shared, low-generation-probability nucleotide sequences to deal with suspected cross-contamination and a sequencing artifact. In a later analysis, a clonal expansion index for each public chain was calculated from normalized within-repertoire ranks of inferred template counts. Generation probabilities in a later analysis came from a VDJ recombination model fitted to out-of-frame rearrangements, and those results were checked against IGoR. Hypergeometric tests were used in a later analysis to score TCR-TCR, TCR-HLA and TCR-CMV co-occurrence, with a repertoire-size bias correction applied to the TCR pairs. A later analysis estimated false discovery rates by permuting HLA or CMV assignments 20 times. In a later analysis, co-occurring TCRs were grouped with DBSCAN, and TCRdist sequence similarity was added when clustering was performed within HLA-allele-positive subsets. Repertoires with fewer than 30,000 or more than 120,000 public chains, plus five repertoires with anomalous nucleotide sharing, were excluded from co-occurrence clustering. TCRdb took this table from immuneACCESS and kept in-frame rearrangements with V and J called. Such tables lack part of the clones; where checked against another copy, unresolved V genes explain under half of the gap, and the rest is unexplained. V, J and clone size were drawn from that table, and D and trimming were deduced from the DNA. This sample holds around 200,000 clones; 75% to 90% were observed only once. The top ten clones comprise around 0.3% of the sample.

In this chain, TRBV6-5 is recombined with TRBJ1-6; 7 bases in the middle match TRBD1. Material for sequencing was PBMCs. This TCR derives from a young woman in good health and CMV-seronegative. The CDR3 reads as follows: CASSYNPGQNNSPLHF. Here is the DNA: TGTGCCAGCAGTTACAATCCGGGACAGAATAATTCACCCCTCCACTTT.